The clone carrying this TCR beta chain was detected ten times or more. The antigen is unknown. The data were taken from a study of T cell repertoires in cytomegalovirus infection. This CDR3 is built from 15 residues. J lost 5 bases, V lost 7 bases, and 8 bases had no gene match. Study outcomes and limitations: Totalled public TCR beta family frequency picked out people who carried CMV plus the relevant HLA.

From the reads, TCRdb called clonotypes with MiXCR, one entry per CDR3 protein. The sample lists around 490,000 distinct CDR3 sequences; about 26% were seen once. This sequence was found in a human donor in good health (CMV status not recorded). Some clones in this sample may be carry-over from other donors' samples. Input material: PBMCs. The V call is TRBV12-3 or TRBV12-4, the J call TRBJ2-5; the match to TRBD1 covers 12 bases. The CDR3 nucleotides are TGTGCCAGCAATCCGGGACAGGGGGCTTGGGAGACCCAGTACTTC. This sequence encodes CASNPGQGAWETQYF.